This is a list of T cell receptor beta chains from one sample in a study of blood T cell repertoires in COVID-19. The protocol was immunoSEQ multiplex PCR, while the TCRdb copy is restricted to in-frame clones and leaves out a portion. The sample consists of under 35,000 clones, about 85% of them appearing once. The sequenced sample was peripheral blood. The origin of the receptors is a woman aged 60-75 years with active COVID-19. Both conserved end residues are part of each CDR3. A D gene is named only where the DNA matches it firmly. Some rows mark clone size as missing; the rest say once, few, many or name a class of expanded clone.

cdr3_aa cdr3_nt j_call v_call clone_size d_call
CASSQGPQGQGTGNTIYF TGCGCCAGCAGCCAAGGCCCCCAGGGACAGGGGACGGGGAACACCATATATTTT TRBJ1-3 TRBV5-1 - TRBD1
CASSIGPARNQETQYF TGTGCCAGTAGTATAGGACCGGCGCGGAACCAAGAGACCCAGTACTTC TRBJ2-5 TRBV19 - -
CASRSGGTDTQYF TGTGCCAGCAGGAGCGGGGGGACAGATACGCAGTATTTT TRBJ2-3 TRBV6-5 - TRBD2
CASSRSGRYEQYF TGTGCCAGTAGTCGTAGCGGGAGGTACGAGCAGTACTTC TRBJ2-7 TRBV19 - TRBD2
CASSLGDRDTGELFF TGTGCCAGCAGCTTAGGGGACAGGGACACCGGGGAGCTGTTTTTT TRBJ2-2 TRBV7-6 - TRBD1
CSGGYSNNAGELFF TGCAGCGGGGGGTACAGTAATAACGCCGGGGAGCTGTTTTTT TRBJ2-2 TRBV29-1 - -
CASSQESFGELFF TGTGCCAGCAGCCAAGAATCGTTCGGGGAGCTGTTTTTT TRBJ2-2 TRBV3-1/TRBV3-2 - -
CASSLTSGGYEQYF TGTGCCAGCAGCCTGACTAGCGGGGGTTACGAGCAGTACTTC TRBJ2-7 TRBV7-3 - TRBD2
CASSRQVRGTGELFF TGTGCCAGTAGTAGACAGGTCAGAGGCACCGGGGAGCTGTTTTTT TRBJ2-2 TRBV19 - -
CASSLGEPYEQYF TGTGCCAGCAGCTTAGGGGAGCCCTACGAGCAGTACTTC TRBJ2-7 TRBV7-9 - -
CASSYSSGGRGSPLHF TGTGCCAGCAGTTACTCCTCCGGCGGCCGTGGTTCACCCCTCCACTTT TRBJ1-6 TRBV6-5 once -
CASSPSDRSGYTF TGTGCCAGCAGTCCCTCGGACAGATCCGGCTACACCTTC TRBJ1-2 TRBV12-3/TRBV12-4 once -
CASSLAGFPLGYTF TGTGCCAGCAGCTTGGCGGGGTTCCCCTTGGGCTACACCTTC TRBJ1-2 TRBV5-6 once -
CASSSAGLGLEGTQYF TGTGCCAGCAGTTCGGCCGGACTAGGGCTTGAAGGGACCCAGTACTTC TRBJ2-5 TRBV5-4 - TRBD2
CASSSRTSGGAADTQYF TGTGCCAGCAGTTCCCGGACTAGCGGGGGGGCAGCAGATACGCAGTATTTT TRBJ2-3 TRBV27 - TRBD2
CASSYTHPVAGQGFYEQYF TGTGCCAGCAGCTATACCCACCCGGTAGCGGGACAAGGATTCTACGAGCAGTACTTC TRBJ2-7 TRBV7-2 - TRBD2
CASSLDSLTGELFF TGTGCCAGCAGCCTGGACAGTCTCACCGGGGAGCTGTTTTTT TRBJ2-2 TRBV5-6 once -
CATGGGYSNQPQHF TGTGCCACTGGGGGGGGATATAGCAATCAGCCCCAGCATTTT TRBJ1-5 TRBV28 - -
CATSRVERGRASDSPLHF TGTGCCACCAGCAGAGTAGAAAGAGGCAGGGCGTCTGATTCACCCCTCCACTTT TRBJ1-6 TRBV15 once -
CASGAWATDTQYF TGTGCCAGCGGGGCCTGGGCTACAGATACGCAGTATTTT TRBJ2-3 TRBV12-3/TRBV12-4 once -
CASSHRGQETQYF TGTGCCAGTAGTCACAGGGGGCAAGAGACCCAGTACTTC TRBJ2-5 TRBV19 - TRBD1
CASSLGRTGTSASPLHF TGTGCCAGCAGCTTGGGCCGGACAGGGACCTCTGCTTCACCCCTCCACTTT TRBJ1-6 TRBV5-4 - TRBD1
CASSEGARYEQYF TGTGCCAGCAGTGAGGGGGCGCGCTACGAGCAGTACTTC TRBJ2-7 TRBV6-1 - -
CATSRDRAQETQYF TGTGCCACCAGCAGAGACAGGGCTCAAGAGACCCAGTACTTC TRBJ2-5 TRBV15 - -
CASSYGLAEYNEQFF TGTGCCAGCAGCTACGGACTAGCGGAGTACAATGAGCAGTTCTTC TRBJ2-1 TRBV14 - TRBD2
CAISTNRERGYNEQFF TGTGCCATCAGTACAAACAGGGAACGGGGCTACAATGAGCAGTTCTTC TRBJ2-1 TRBV10-3 - -
CASSQGRQPHYEQYF TGTGCCAGCAGCCAAGGGCGGCAGCCACACTACGAGCAGTACTTC TRBJ2-7 TRBV3-1/TRBV3-2 - -